This paragraph reports one T cell receptor beta chain. Its antigen target is currently unknown. No much larger clone is present one base from it, and per-base qualities are unavailable. CDR1 and CDR2 are drawn from the germline V gene: MNHEY, SVGAGI. V is cut by 6 bases and J by 4 bases, and the space between the germline ends is 16 bases. The CDR3 holds 15 amino acids from the cysteine to the phenylalanine. Of all the DNA, just the CDR3 is kept, 45 bases in frame from base 1. The trial excluded patients who had a history of autoimmune disease or were on systemic immunosuppression. Peripheral blood for TCR sequencing was drawn from every dose cohort at baseline, at cycle 4 day 1 and at cycle 7 day 1. Samples came from an open-label, multicenter, first-in-human phase I dose-escalation trial of ivuxolimab. Adults with locally advanced or metastatic melanoma, renal cell, hepatocellular, or head and neck squamous cell carcinoma were enrolled in the trial. CD4+ and CD8+ T cells were sorted separately from peripheral blood before TCR sequencing.

The data were obtained in a study of OX40 agonist ivuxolimab in advanced cancers. Study-level background: Ivuxolimab, which targeted the costimulatory receptor OX40 (CD134), was an agonistic, fully human IgG2 monoclonal antibody. Three dose-escalation patients achieved partial responses, one with hepatocellular carcinoma and two with cutaneous melanoma. Intravenous ivuxolimab was administered to patients every 2 weeks at six dose levels: 0.01, 0.1, 0.3, 1.5, 3 and 10 mg/kg. Of the roughly 50 dose-escalation patients, hepatocellular carcinoma was present in roughly 19, melanoma in some 15, renal cell carcinoma in 9 and head and neck cancer in 9. In the dose-escalation cohort, roughly 80% of patients were male, and the mean age was about 55 years, with a range of roughly 20 to 79. Patients were allowed to have had prior anti-PD-1, anti-PD-L1 or anti-CTLA-4 therapy, and around two fifths of the dose-escalation patients had been treated with checkpoint inhibitors. The paper describes the monotherapy dose-escalation part (N ≈ 49 patients) of the phase I trial of ivuxolimab. The purpose of peripheral TCRbeta sequencing was to test whether ivuxolimab changed TCR sequence diversity and led to clonal T-cell expansion.

The paper's findings and limits, for the study overall: After ivuxolimab, expanded clones were on average more numerous among CD8+ T cells than among CD4+ T cells. Which antigens the clonally expanded peripheral T cells were specific for was not determined. At doses of 0.1 to 3.0 mg/kg, clonal expansion of both CD4+ and CD8+ blood T cells was observed from baseline to week 6. Low levels of normalized T-cell clonal expansion were also seen in some nonresponding patients. In the 0.1-3.0 mg/kg groups, partial responders were among the patients with the lowest normalized peripheral clonal expansion, particularly in CD8+ T cells.

Genomic DNA was isolated from the sorted cells so that the TCRbeta CDR3 region could be sequenced. TCRbeta CDR3 regions were sequenced using the immunoSEQ Assay. TCRdb provides this immuneACCESS table in a form limited to in-frame rearrangements. Some clones are lacking; in checked studies, under half of them reflect an unresolved V gene, and why the rest are absent is not known. The sample profile shows 70,000 to 95,000 clones; 80% to 95% of them were found once. Approximately 7% of the sample is taken by the ten largest. The sequence joins TRBV6-5 to TRBJ2-1; the D gene is perhaps TRBD2, from 6 matching bases. The sample was CD4+ or CD8+ T cells sorted from blood, taken in a trial of the OX40 agonist ivuxolimab. The receptor's source is an adult with an advanced solid tumor such as melanoma, head and neck, liver or kidney cancer. The bases are TGTGCCAGCAGCCTCAGCGCGGGAAGGTACAATGAGCAGTTCTTC. It translates as CASSLSAGRYNEQFF.